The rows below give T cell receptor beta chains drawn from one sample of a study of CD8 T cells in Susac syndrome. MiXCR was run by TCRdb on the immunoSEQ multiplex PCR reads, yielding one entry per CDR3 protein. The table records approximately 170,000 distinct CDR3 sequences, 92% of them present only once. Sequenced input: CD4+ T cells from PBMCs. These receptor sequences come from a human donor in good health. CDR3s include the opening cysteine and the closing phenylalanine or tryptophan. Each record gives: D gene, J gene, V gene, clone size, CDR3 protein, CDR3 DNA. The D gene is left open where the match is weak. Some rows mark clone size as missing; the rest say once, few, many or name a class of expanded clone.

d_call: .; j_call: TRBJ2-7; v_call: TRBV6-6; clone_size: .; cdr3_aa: CASSSRSSYEQYF; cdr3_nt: TGTGCCAGCAGTTCCCGTAGCTCCTACGAGCAGTACTTC
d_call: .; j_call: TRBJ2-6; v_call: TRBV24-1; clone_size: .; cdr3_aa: CATSDPGRISGANVLTF; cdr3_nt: TGTGCCACCAGTGACCCCGGACGGATCTCTGGGGCCAACGTCCTGACTTTC
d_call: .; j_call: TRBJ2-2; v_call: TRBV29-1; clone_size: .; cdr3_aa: CSVVRGDTGELFF; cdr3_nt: TGCAGCGTTGTCAGGGGCGACACCGGGGAGCTGTTTTTT
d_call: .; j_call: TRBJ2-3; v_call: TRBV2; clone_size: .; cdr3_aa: CATSRQTSTDTQYF; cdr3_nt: TGTGCCACCTCCCGGCAGACTAGCACAGATACGCAGTATTTT
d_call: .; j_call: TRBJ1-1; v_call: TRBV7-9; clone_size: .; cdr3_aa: CASSPRGEGMNTEAFF; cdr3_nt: TGTGCCAGCAGCCCCAGAGGGGAGGGGATGAACACTGAAGCTTTCTTT
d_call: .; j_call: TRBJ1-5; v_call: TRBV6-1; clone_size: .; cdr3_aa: CASSEAGGQPQHF; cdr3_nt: TGTGCCAGCAGTGAAGCTGGAGGGCAGCCCCAGCATTTT
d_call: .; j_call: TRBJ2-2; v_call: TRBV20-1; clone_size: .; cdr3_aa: CSARESGNTGELFF; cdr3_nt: TGCAGTGCTAGAGAATCCGGGAACACCGGGGAGCTGTTTTTT
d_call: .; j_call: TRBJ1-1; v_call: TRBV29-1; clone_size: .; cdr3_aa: CSVGQVSTEAFF; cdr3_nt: TGCAGCGTTGGACAGGTGAGCACTGAAGCTTTCTTT
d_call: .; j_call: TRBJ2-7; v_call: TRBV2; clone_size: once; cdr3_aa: CASSSDPYEQYF; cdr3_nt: TGTGCCAGCAGTTCCGACCCCTACGAGCAGTACTTC
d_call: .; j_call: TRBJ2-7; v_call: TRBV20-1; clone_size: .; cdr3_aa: CSTRLAGRSTYEQYF; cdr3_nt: TGCAGTACTCGTCTGGCGGGACGTAGTACCTACGAGCAGTACTTC
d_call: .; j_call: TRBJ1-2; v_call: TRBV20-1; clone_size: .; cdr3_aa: CSARDQGLGYGYTF; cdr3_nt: TGCAGTGCTAGAGATCAGGGCCTGGGCTATGGCTACACCTTC
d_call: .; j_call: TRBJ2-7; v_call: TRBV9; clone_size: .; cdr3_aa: CASSVGRDGTYEQYF; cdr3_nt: TGTGCCAGCAGCGTCGGCCGGGACGGCACCTACGAGCAGTACTTC
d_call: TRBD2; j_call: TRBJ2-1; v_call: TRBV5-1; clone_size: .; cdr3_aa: CASSLRTSGNDEQFF; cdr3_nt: TGCGCCAGCAGCTTAAGGACTAGCGGGAATGATGAGCAGTTCTTC
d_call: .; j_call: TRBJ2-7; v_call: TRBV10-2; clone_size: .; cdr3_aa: CASSGRAAGYF; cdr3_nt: TGCGCCAGCAGCGGCAGGGCGGCTGGGTACTTC
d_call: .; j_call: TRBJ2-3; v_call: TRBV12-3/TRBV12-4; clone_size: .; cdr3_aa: CASSIQGGDTQYF; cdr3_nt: TGTGCCAGCAGCATACAGGGCGGAGATACGCAGTATTTT
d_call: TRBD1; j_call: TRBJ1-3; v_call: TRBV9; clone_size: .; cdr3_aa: CASSVANTGAGNTLYF; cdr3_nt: TGTGCCAGCAGCGTAGCCAATACAGGGGCTGGAAACACCTTATATTTT
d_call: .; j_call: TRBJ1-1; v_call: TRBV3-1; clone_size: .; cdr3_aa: CASSQDSLNTEAFF; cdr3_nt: TGTGCCAGCAGCCAAGATTCCCTGAACACTGAAGCTTTCTTT
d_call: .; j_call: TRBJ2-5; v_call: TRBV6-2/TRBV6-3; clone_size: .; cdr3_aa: CASSYSQETQYF; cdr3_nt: TGTGCCAGCAGTTACTCGCAAGAGACCCAGTACTTC
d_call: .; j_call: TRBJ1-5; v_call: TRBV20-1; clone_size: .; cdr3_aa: CSAKRQGDQPQHF; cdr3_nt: TGCAGTGCTAAGAGGCAGGGAGACCAGCCCCAGCATTTT
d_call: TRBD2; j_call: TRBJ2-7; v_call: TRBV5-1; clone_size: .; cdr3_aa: CATGTGLAAPYEQYF; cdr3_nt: TGCGCCACCGGAACAGGACTAGCGGCCCCCTACGAGCAGTACTTC
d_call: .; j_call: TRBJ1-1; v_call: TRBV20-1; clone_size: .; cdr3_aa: CSGTGQRDTEAFF; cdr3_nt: TGCAGTGGTACGGGCCAGCGGGACACTGAAGCTTTCTTT
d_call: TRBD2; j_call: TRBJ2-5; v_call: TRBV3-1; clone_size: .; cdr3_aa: CASSPSPGLAGQETQYF; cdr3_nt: TGTGCCAGCAGCCCCTCTCCGGGACTAGCGGGCCAAGAGACCCAGTACTTC
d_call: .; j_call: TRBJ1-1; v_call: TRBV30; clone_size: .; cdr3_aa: CAWSRQNTEAFF; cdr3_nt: TGTGCCTGGAGTCGACAGAACACTGAAGCTTTCTTT
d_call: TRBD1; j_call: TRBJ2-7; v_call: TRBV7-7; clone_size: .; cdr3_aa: CASSPRAGTGSNEQYF; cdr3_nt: TGTGCTAGCAGCCCCAGAGCCGGGACAGGGTCTAACGAGCAGTACTTC
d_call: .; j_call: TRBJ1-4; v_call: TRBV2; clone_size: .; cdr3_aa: CASKEASGGTNEKLFF; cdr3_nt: TGTGCCAGCAAGGAGGCCAGCGGGGGAACTAATGAAAAACTGTTTTTT
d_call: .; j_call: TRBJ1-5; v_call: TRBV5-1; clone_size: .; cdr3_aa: CASSPGGGEWNQPQHF; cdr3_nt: TGCGCCAGCAGCCCGGGGGGTGGTGAGTGGAATCAGCCCCAGCATTTT
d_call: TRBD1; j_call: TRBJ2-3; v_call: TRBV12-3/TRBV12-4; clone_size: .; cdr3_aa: CASSPSGQGTDTQYF; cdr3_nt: TGTGCCAGCAGTCCAAGCGGACAGGGAACAGATACGCAGTATTTT
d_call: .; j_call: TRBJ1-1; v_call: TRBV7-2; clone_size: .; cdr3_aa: CASTPGGGRIGPEAFF; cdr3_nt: TGTGCCAGCACACCCGGAGGCGGGCGAATCGGACCTGAAGCTTTCTTT
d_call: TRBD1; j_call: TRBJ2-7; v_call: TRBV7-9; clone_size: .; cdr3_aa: CASSIQQGAEQYF; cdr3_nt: TGTGCCAGCAGCATACAACAGGGGGCCGAGCAGTACTTC
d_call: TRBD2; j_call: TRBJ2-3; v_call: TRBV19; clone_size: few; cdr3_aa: CASSTGLAGGNTQYF; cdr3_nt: TGTGCCAGTAGTACCGGACTAGCGGGAGGAAATACGCAGTATTTT
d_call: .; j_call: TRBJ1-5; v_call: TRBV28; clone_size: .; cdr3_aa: CASHGGASGSNQPQHF; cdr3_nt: TGTGCCTCACACGGGGGAGCGTCGGGTAGCAATCAGCCCCAGCATTTT
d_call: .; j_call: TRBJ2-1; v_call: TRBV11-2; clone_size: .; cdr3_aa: CASSSWVGIGEQFF; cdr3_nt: TGTGCCAGCAGCTCTTGGGTGGGTATAGGGGAGCAGTTCTTC
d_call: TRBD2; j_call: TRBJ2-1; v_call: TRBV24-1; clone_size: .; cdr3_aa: CATSDPGTSGGNEQFF; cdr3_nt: TGTGCCACCAGTGACCCAGGGACTAGCGGGGGCAATGAGCAGTTCTTC
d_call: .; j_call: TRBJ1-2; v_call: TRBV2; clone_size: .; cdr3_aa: CASSPRGRPGGYTF; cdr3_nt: TGTGCCAGCAGCCCTAGAGGCAGGCCGGGGGGCTACACCTTC
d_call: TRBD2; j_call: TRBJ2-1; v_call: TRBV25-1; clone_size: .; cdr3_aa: CASSEPPSGDAYNEQFF; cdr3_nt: TGTGCCAGCAGTGAGCCGCCTAGCGGGGACGCCTACAATGAGCAGTTCTTC
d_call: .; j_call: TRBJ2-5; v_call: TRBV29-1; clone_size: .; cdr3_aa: CSAQDQETQYF; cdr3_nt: TGCAGCGCTCAGGACCAAGAGACCCAGTACTTC
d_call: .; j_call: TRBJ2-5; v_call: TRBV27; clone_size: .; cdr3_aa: CASTPGHLLGAQYF; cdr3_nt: TGTGCCAGCACACCGGGACACCTTTTGGGGGCCCAGTACTTC
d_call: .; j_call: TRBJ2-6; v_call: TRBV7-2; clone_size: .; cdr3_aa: CASSLVSMANVLTF; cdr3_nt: TGTGCCAGCAGCTTAGTGTCAATGGCCAACGTCCTGACTTTC
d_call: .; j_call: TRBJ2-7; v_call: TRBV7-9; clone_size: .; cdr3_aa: CASSFSRTYEQYF; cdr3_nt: TGTGCCAGCAGCTTTTCTAGGACCTACGAGCAGTACTTC
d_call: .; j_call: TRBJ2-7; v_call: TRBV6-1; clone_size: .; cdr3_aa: CASSWKTPRYSYEQYF; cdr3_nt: TGTGCCAGCAGCTGGAAGACCCCCCGGTACTCCTACGAGCAGTACTTC
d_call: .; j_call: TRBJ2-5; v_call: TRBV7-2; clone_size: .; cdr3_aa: CASSLVGDGKQITETQYF; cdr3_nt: TGTGCCAGCAGCTTAGTGGGTGATGGGAAGCAGATCACGGAGACCCAGTACTTC